The next 2 T cell receptor beta chains were all read from a single sample in a study of T-cell memory formation after mild COVID-19. TCRdb passed the 5' RACE reads through MiXCR, listing each CDR3 protein once. This sample has 220,000 or so distinct CDR3 sequences, with roughly 10% found just once. The sample taken for sequencing was PBMCs or a T cell subset sorted from them (not recorded which). The receptors shown here come from a man between 18 and 29 years old who had mild COVID-19 (a few samples of this study predate the infection). Cell type and time point are not known.

This clonotype was observed a few times. The chain uses TRBV7-2 and TRBJ1-1, with 8 bases fitting TRBD1. The trim removed 6 bases at V and 8 bases at J, leaving 5 bases unmatched. Germline CDR1 and CDR2: SGHTA and FQGNSA. The CDR3 totals 12 residues. CDR3 sequence: CASRFRDREAFF. As DNA, the CDR3 is TGTGCCAGCAGATTTCGGGACAGGGAAGCTTTCTTT.

This clonotype was seen a few times. The chain combines TRBV6-9 with TRBJ1-5, with D possibly being TRBD1 (6 bases). The V gene's germline CDR1 is MNHGY and CDR2 SVAAGI. This CDR3 region has 19 residues. V lost 3 bases to trimming and J lost 3 bases, with 24 bases between them. CDR3 protein: CASSYHGNGQPAINQPQHF. The CDR3, as DNA: TGTGCCAGCAGTTACCACGGGAATGGACAGCCTGCTATCAATCAGCCCCAGCATTTT.